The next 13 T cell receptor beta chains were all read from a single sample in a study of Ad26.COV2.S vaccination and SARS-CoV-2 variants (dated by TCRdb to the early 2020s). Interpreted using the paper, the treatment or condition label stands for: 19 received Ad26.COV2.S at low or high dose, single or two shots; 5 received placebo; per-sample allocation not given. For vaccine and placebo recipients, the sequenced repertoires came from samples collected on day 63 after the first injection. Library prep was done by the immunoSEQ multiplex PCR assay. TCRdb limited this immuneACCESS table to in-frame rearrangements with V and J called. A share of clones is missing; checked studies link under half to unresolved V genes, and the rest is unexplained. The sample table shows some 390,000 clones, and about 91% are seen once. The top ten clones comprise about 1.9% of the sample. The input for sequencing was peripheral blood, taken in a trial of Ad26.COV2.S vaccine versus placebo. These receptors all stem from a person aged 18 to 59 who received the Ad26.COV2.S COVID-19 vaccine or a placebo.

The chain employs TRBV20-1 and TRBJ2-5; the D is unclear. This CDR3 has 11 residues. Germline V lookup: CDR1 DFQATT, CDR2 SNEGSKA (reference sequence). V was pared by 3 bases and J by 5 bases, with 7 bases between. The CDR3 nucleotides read TGCAGTGCTAGGAATGTTGAGACCCAGTACTTC. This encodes CSARNVETQYF.

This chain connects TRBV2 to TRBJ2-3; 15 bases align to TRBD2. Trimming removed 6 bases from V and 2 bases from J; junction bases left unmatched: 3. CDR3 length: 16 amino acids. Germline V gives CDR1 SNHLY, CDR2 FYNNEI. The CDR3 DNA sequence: TGTGCCAGCAGGGGACTAGCGGGAGGCTCCACAGATACGCAGTATTTT. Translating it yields CASRGLAGGSTDTQYF.

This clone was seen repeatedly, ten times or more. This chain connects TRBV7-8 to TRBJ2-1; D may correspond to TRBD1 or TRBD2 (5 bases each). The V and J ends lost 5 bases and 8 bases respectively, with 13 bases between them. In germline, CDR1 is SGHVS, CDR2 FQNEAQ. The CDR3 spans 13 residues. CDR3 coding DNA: TGTGCCAGCAGCCCCTCTGGGGGACATGAGCAGTTCTTC. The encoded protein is CASSPSGGHEQFF. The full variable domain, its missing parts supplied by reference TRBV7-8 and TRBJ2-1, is GAGVSQSPRYKVAKRGQDVALRCDPISGHVSLFWYQQALGQGPEFLTYFQNEAQLDKSGLPSDRFFAERPEGSVSTLKIQRTQQEDSAVYLCASSPSGGHEQFFGPGTRLTVL.

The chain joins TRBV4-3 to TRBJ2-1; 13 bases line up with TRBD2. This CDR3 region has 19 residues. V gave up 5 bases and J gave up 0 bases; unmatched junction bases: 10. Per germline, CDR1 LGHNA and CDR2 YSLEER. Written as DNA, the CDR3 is TGCGCCAGCAGCTCCGGGACTAGCGGGACCCTCAGCTCCTACAATGAGCAGTTCTTC. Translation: CASSSGTSGTLSSYNEQFF.

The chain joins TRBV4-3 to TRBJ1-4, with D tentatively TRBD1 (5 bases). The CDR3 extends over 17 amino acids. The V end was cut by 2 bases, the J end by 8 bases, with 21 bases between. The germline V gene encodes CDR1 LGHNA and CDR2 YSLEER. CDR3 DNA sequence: TGCGCCAGCAGCCAATCTATCGTCAGGGCAGGTGGGGAAAAACTGTTTTTT. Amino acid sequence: CASSQSIVRAGGEKLFF.

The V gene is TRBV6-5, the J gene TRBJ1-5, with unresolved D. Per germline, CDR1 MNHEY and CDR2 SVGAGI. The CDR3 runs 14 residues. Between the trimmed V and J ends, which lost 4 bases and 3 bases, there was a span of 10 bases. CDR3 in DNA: TGTGCCAGCAGTTCGGTCCAGCCCAATCAGCCCCAGCATTTT. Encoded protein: CASSSVQPNQPQHF.

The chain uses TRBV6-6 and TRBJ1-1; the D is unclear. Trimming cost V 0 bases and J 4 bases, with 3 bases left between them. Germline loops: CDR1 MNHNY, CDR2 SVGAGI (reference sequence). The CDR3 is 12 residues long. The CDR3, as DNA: TGTGCCAGCAGTTACTCGACCACTGAAGCTTTCTTT. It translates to CASSYSTTEAFF.

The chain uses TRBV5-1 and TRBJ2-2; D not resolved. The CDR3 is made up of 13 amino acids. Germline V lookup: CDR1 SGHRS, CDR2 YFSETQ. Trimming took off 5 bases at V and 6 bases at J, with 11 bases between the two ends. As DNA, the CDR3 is TGCGCCAGCAGTGACACTGTCCCCGGGGAGCTGTTTTTT. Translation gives CASSDTVPGELFF.

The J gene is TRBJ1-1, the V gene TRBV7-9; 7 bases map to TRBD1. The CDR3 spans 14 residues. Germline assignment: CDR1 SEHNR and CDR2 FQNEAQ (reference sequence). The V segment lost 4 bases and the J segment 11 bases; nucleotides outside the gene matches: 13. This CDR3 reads CASSSSRDSIPAFF. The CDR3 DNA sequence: TGTGCCAGCAGCTCATCCCGGGACAGTATACCGGCTTTCTTT.

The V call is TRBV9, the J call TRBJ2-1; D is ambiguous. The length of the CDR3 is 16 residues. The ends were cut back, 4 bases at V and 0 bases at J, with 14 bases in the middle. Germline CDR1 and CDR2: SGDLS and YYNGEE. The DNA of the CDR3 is TGTGCCAGCAGCCCGATACTCACCAGCTCCTACAATGAGCAGTTCTTC. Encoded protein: CASSPILTSSYNEQFF.

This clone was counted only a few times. The CDR3 loop reads CASSYSQYEQYF. The CDR3 bases are TGTGCCAGCAGTTATAGCCAGTACGAGCAGTACTTC. The chain is built from TRBV6-6 and TRBJ2-7; D not resolved. Germline V CDR1 and CDR2: MNHNY, SVGAGI (reference sequence). The CDR3 is 12 residues long. The V end was cut by 3 bases, the J end by 4 bases, with 7 bases between.

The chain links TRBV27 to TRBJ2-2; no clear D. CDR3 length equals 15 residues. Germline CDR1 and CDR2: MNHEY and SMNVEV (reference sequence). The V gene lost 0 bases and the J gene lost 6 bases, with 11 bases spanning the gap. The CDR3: CASSLSPARAGELFF. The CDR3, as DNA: TGTGCCAGCAGTTTATCTCCGGCAAGGGCCGGGGAGCTGTTTTTT.

Here the CDR3 DNA reads TGTGCCAGCAGCTTAGATTCTGCCACCCTAGCGGGGGCCTTCACCGGGGAGCTGTTTTTT. This gives the protein CASSLDSATLAGAFTGELFF. This rearrangement joins TRBV11-3 to TRBJ2-2, with TRBD2 identical over 10 bases. V was clipped by 0 bases and J by 4 bases; unmatched bases: 14. This CDR3 spans 20 amino acids. Germline-derived CDR1 and CDR2 are SGHNT and YENEEA.